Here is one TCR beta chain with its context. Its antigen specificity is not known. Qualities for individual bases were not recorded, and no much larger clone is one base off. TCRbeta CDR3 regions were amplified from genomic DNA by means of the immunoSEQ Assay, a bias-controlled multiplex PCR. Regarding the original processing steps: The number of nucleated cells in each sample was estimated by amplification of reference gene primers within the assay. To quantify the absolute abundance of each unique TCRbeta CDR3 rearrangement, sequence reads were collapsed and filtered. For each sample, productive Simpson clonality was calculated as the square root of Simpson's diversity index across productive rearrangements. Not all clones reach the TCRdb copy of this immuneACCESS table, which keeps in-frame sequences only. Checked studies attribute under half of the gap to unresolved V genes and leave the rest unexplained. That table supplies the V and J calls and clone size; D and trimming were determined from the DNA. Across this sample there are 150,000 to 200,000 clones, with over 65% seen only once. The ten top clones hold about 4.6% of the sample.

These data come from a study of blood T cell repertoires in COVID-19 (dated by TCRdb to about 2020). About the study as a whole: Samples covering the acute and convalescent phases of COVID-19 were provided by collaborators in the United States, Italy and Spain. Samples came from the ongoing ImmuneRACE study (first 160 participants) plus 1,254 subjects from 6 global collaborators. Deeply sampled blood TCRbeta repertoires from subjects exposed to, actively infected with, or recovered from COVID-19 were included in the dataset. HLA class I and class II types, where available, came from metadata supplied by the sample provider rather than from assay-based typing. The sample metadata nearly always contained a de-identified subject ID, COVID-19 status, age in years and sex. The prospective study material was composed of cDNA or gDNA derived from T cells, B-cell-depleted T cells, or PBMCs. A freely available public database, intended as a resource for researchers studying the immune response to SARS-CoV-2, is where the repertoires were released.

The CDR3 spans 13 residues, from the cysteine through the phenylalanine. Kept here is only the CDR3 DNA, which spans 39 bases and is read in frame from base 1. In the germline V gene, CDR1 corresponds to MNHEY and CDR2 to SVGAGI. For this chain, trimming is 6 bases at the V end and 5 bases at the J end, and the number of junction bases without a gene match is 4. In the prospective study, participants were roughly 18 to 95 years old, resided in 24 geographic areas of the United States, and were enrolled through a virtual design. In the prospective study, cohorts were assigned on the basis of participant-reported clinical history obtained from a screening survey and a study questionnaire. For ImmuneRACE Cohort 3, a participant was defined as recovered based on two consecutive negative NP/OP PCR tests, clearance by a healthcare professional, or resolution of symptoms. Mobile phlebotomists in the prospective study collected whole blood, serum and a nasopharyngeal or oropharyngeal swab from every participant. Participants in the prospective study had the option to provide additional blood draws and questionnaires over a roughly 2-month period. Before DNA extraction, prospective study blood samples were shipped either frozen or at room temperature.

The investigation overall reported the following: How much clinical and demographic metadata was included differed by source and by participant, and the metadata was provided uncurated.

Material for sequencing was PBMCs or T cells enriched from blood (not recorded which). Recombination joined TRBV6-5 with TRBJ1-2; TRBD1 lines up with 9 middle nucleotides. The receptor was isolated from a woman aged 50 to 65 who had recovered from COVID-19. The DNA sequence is TGTGCCAGCAGCCCGACAGGGGGGTATGGCTACACCTTC. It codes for CASSPTGGYGYTF.